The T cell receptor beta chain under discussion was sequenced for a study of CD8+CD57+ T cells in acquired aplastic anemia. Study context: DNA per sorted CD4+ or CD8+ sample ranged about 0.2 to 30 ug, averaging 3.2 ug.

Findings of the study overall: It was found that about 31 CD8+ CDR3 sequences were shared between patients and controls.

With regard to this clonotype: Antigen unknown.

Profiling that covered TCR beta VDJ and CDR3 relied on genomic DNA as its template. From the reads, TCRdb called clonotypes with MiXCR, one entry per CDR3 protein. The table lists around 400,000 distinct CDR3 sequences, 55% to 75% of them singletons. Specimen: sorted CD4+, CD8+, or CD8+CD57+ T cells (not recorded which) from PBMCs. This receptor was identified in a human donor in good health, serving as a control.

CDR3 in amino acids: CASSLGDSQETQYF. The CDR3 DNA reads as TGCGCCAGCAGCTTGGGGGACTCTCAAGAGACCCAGTACTTC. V usage is TRBV5-1 and J usage is TRBJ2-5, with D maybe TRBD2 (6 bases). Trimming cost V 0 bases and J 2 bases, with 8 bases left between them. The germline V gene has CDR1 SGHRS and CDR2 YFSETQ. CDR3 length: 14 amino acids.